This TCR beta chain was profiled in a study of tumor-infiltrating lymphocytes in primary liver carcinoma. Study-wide context: Recorded tumor stage was T1-T3 N0M0, with diameters of about 4 to 11 cm.

The input was roughly 0.5 ug total RNA; TCR beta cDNA was made from it with a constant-region primer. Three-round nested multiplex PCR performed with slightly modified ARM-PCR produced the TCR beta libraries. Use of TRBV1-TRBV30 forward primers with a C-beta reverse primer characterized the first two PCR rounds, which lasted roughly 11 cycles each. MiXCR, applied by TCRdb to the multiplex PCR reads, yields one record per CDR3 protein. This table holds roughly 91,000 distinct CDR3 sequences, about three quarters found once. Looked up from germline, CDR1 is LGHNT and CDR2 is FRNRAP. The CDR3 is made up of 15 amino acids. The V and J ends lost 2 bases and 3 bases respectively, with 13 bases between them. Unsorted bulk tissue, roughly 20-33 mg of it, served as the source for co-extraction of RNA and DNA. Viable tumor cells exceeded 90% in all tumor samples.

Sequenced material: liver tumor tissue from sampling region 5. Subset here: tumor region T5, tumor centre. The chain has TRBV12-5 and TRBJ2-5; the D is unclear. This TCR came from a woman in her fifties or sixties with primary liver carcinoma and hepatitis B virus infection. In DNA form, the CDR3 reads TGTGCTAGTGGTTTGAGACGGGTCGTGGAAGAGACCCAGTACTTC. This encodes CASGLRRVVEETQYF.